The 5 T cell receptor beta chains below were found in one sample sequenced in a study of OX40 agonist ivuxolimab in advanced cancers. Profiling relied on immunoSEQ multiplex PCR, and the TCRdb table lists in-frame clones only, not all of them. The sample carries about 100,000 clones, 89% recorded once. Source: CD4+ or CD8+ T cells sorted from blood, taken in a trial of the OX40 agonist ivuxolimab. The receptors come from an adult with an advanced solid tumor such as melanoma, head and neck, liver or kidney cancer.

The chain has TRBV15 and TRBJ1-5, with 7 bases aligning to TRBD1. The length of the CDR3 is 14 residues. Trimming took 2 bases from V and 6 from J; bases not matched to a gene: 4. Germline V gene sequence: CDR1 LNHNV, CDR2 YYDKDF (reference sequence). The CDR3 DNA reads TGTGCCACCAGCAGAAACAGGGGAGCTCAGCCCCAGCATTTT. Translated, it gives CATSRNRGAQPQHF.

The chain links TRBV19 to TRBJ2-1, with 9 bases that match TRBD2. J was trimmed by 4 bases and V by 4 bases; bases with no gene match: 5. CDR3 length: 15 amino acids. Germline V gene data show CDR1 as LNHDA and CDR2 as SQIVND (reference sequence). The CDR3 spells CASSKPGLAYNEQFF. In DNA form, the CDR3 reads TGTGCCAGTAGTAAGCCCGGACTAGCGTACAATGAGCAGTTCTTC.

This sequence joins TRBV10-3 and TRBJ2-3; TRBD2 might be the D (6 bases). This CDR3 comprises 14 residues. Between the trimmed V and J ends, which lost 2 bases and 8 bases, there was a span of 14 bases. Germline-derived CDR1 and CDR2 are ENHRY and SYGVKD. CDR3 coding DNA: TGTGCCATCAGTGAGCGGGTCAGCGGGTTTACGCAGTATTTT. It is translated as CAISERVSGFTQYF.

The chain employs TRBV5-5 and TRBJ2-5, with TRBD2 matching over 7 bases. Losses at the gene ends were 2 bases for V and 2 bases for J; bases not matched to a gene: 9. CDR3 size: 16 residues. The V gene's germline CDR1 is SGHKS and CDR2 YYEKEE (reference sequence). The CDR3 nucleotides read TGTGCCAGCAGCTTAACTAGCGAGAGCTATCAAGAGACCCAGTACTTC. Protein product: CASSLTSESYQETQYF.

This rearrangement joins TRBV11-3 to TRBJ1-1; a weak D match, TRBD1 (6 bases). CDR3 length: 13 residues. Germline V gene data show CDR1 as SGHNT and CDR2 as YENEEA. The V end was cut by 3 bases, the J end by 1 base, with 6 bases between. CDR3 nucleotide sequence: TGTGCCAGCAGCTTGGGACAGAACACTGAAGCTTTCTTT. It encodes CASSLGQNTEAFF.